The rows below give T cell receptor beta chains drawn from one sample of a study of T cell repertoires in cytomegalovirus infection. MiXCR was run by TCRdb on the reads, yielding one entry per CDR3 protein. The sample lists about 400,000 distinct CDR3 sequences, 15% to 20% seen once, with 8.7% in the top ten. The sample taken for sequencing was PBMCs. These receptors all come from a human donor in good health (CMV status not recorded). Some clones in this sample may be carry-over from other donors' samples. The CDR3 runs from the conserved cysteine through the conserved F or W. D genes are given only for firm matches. Only some rows state a clone size, as once, few, many or a class for expanded clones.

>TRBJ2-6|TRBV7-9|-|-
TGTGCCAGCAGCTTAGGGGGACTGTTCTCTGGGGCCAACGTCCTGACTTTC
CASSLGGLFSGANVLTF
>TRBJ1-3|TRBV7-9|-|-
TGTGCCAGCAGTTCGAGTTACACCATATATTTT
CASSSSYTIYF
>TRBJ1-3|TRBV2|few|TRBD1
TGTGCCAGCAGTGAGACAGGGCCCAACACCATATATTTT
CASSETGPNTIYF
>TRBJ2-1|TRBV27|many|TRBD2
TGTGCCAGCAGTTTAGGTAGCGGGAGGGGCGCCTACAATGAGCAGTTCTTC
CASSLGSGRGAYNEQFF
>TRBJ1-2|TRBV19|few|-
TGTGCCAGTGGCTTGGGGAGGTCCTATGGCTACACCTTC
CASGLGRSYGYTF
>TRBJ2-1|TRBV7-2|many|-
TGTGCCAGCGCCCGAGGGGGGGCGTTAGCGCACAATGAGCAGTTCTTC
CASARGGALAHNEQFF
>TRBJ1-4|TRBV29-1|-|TRBD1
TGCAGCGTCGAGGGACAGGCGGTTAACGAAAAACTGTTTTTT
CSVEGQAVNEKLFF
>TRBJ2-1|TRBV20-1|few|-
TGCAGTGCTTCTAGCGACTACTACAATGAGCAGTTCTTC
CSASSDYYNEQFF
>TRBJ2-7|TRBV20-1|many|TRBD2
TGCAGTGCTAGACTTAGCGGGGGGGCCTTGTACGAGCAGTACTTC
CSARLSGGALYEQYF
>TRBJ1-3|TRBV6-1|many|-
TGTGCCAGCAGTCCCGGTTCCTCTGGAAACACCATATATTTT
CASSPGSSGNTIYF
>TRBJ2-1|TRBV7-2|few|-
TGTGCCAGCAGCCCATATACTGAGCAGTTCTTC
CASSPYTEQFF
>TRBJ2-3|TRBV7-8|many|-
TGTGCCAGCAGCTCCGCTAGCACAGATACGCAGTATTTT
CASSSASTDTQYF
>TRBJ2-7|TRBV7-2|many|TRBD2
TGTGCCAGCAGCCATAGAGGCGGGGGGGCTTCGTACGAGCAGTACTTC
CASSHRGGGASYEQYF
>TRBJ2-7|TRBV7-9|few|-
TGTGCCAGCAGCTTATCGGCAGTAATCTACGAGCAGTACTTC
CASSLSAVIYEQYF
>TRBJ1-4|TRBV7-2|many|TRBD1
TGTGCCAGCAGCTCAAGACAGGGCGATGTAGAACTGTTTTTT
CASSSRQGDVELFF
>TRBJ1-4|TRBV7-4|-|TRBD1
TGTGCCAGCAGTCGCGACAGGGGAGCAACTAATGAAAAGCTGTTTTTT
CASSRDRGATNEKLFF
>TRBJ1-6|TRBV20-1|many|-
TGCAGTGCTAGAGAGGGGGGGCAGGGCTCCTACTCACCCCTCCACTTT
CSAREGGQGSYSPLHF
>TRBJ1-1|TRBV7-2|many|TRBD1
TGTGCCAGCAGCTTACGGGAGGACAGGGGAGCTTTCTTT
CASSLREDRGAFF
>TRBJ2-1|TRBV4-3|-|-
TGCGCCAGCAGCCAAGAGGTCGACGGGTCCTACAATGAGCAGTTCTTC
CASSQEVDGSYNEQFF
>TRBJ1-1|TRBV2|-|-
TGTGCCGGCCGGGACGGAAACACTGAAGCTTTCTTT
CAGRDGNTEAFF
>TRBJ2-1|TRBV7-3|many|-
TGTGCCAGCAGCTTAACACAGGTGTACTACAATGAGCAGTTCTTC
CASSLTQVYYNEQFF
>TRBJ2-5|TRBV29-1|-|-
TGCAGCGAATCAAGGGGAGGAGAGACCCAGTACTTC
CSESRGGETQYF